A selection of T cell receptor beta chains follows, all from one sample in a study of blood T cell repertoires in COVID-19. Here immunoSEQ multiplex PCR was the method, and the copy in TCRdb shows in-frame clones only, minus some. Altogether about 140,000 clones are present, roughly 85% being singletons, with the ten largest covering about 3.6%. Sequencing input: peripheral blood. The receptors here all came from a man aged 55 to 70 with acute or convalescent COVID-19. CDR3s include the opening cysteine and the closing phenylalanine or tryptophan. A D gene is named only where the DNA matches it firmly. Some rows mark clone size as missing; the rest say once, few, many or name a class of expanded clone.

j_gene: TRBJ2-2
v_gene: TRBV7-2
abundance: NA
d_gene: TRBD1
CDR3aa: CASSLTTGLTGELFF
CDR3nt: TGTGCCAGCAGCTTGACGACAGGGCTGACCGGGGAGCTGTTTTTT

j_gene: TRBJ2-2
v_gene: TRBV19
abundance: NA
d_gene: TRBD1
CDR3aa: CASSISQGANTGELFF
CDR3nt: TGTGCCAGTAGTATCTCTCAGGGGGCTAACACCGGGGAGCTGTTTTTT

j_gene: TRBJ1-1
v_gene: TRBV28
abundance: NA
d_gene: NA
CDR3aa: CASSLETGAGVSEAFF
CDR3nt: TGTGCCAGCAGTTTAGAGACCGGCGCGGGTGTCTCTGAAGCTTTCTTT

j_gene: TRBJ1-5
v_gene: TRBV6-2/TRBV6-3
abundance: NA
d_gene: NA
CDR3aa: CASSYWRGIGNQPQHF
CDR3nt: TGTGCCAGCAGTTACTGGCGGGGAATCGGCAATCAGCCCCAGCATTTT

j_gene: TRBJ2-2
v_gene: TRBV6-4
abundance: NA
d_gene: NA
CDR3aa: CASSKAAGANTGELFF
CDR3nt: TGTGCCAGCAGTAAGGCGGCGGGCGCGAACACCGGGGAGCTGTTTTTT

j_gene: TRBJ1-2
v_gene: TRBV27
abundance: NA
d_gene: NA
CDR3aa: CASSFRGANYGYTF
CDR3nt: TGTGCCAGCAGTTTCAGGGGCGCTAACTATGGCTACACCTTC

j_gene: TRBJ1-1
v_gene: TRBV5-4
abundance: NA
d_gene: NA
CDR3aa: CASGAVNTEAFF
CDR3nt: TGTGCCAGCGGGGCTGTGAACACTGAAGCTTTCTTT

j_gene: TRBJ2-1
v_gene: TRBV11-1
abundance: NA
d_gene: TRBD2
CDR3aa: CASTPAGGGPYNEQFF
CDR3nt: TGTGCCAGCACTCCCGCCGGGGGAGGGCCCTACAATGAGCAGTTCTTC

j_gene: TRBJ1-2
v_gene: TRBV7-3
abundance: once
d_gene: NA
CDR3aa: CASSLTDDSAYGYTF
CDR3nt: TGTGCCAGCAGCTTAACGGACGACAGTGCCTATGGCTACACCTTC

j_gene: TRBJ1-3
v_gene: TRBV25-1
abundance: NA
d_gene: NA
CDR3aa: CASSDLLTDSGNTIYF
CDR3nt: TGTGCCAGCAGTGACCTCCTGACTGACTCTGGAAACACCATATATTTT

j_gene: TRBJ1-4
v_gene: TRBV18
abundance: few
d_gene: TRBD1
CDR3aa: CASSRDRDEKLFF
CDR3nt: TGTGCCAGCTCAAGGGACAGGGACGAAAAACTGTTTTTT

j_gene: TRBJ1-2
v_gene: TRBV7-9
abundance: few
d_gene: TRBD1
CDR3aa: CASSLSDRGFGYTF
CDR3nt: TGTGCCAGCAGCTTATCAGACAGGGGATTTGGCTACACCTTC

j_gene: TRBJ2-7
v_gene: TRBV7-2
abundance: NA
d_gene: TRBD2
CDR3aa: CASSLSGSFNEQYF
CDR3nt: TGTGCCAGCAGCCTTAGCGGGAGTTTCAACGAGCAGTACTTC

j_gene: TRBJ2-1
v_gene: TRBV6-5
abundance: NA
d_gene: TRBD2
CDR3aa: CASSYWGSGLYNEQFF
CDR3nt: TGTGCCAGCAGTTACTGGGGTAGCGGGCTGTACAATGAGCAGTTCTTC

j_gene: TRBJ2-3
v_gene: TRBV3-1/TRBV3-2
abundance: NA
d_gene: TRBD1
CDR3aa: CASSEAGGRSTDTQYF
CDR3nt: TGTGCCAGCAGCGAAGCAGGGGGAAGGAGCACAGATACGCAGTATTTT

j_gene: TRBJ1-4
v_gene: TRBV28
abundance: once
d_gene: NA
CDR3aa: CASSSAGQMNEKLFF
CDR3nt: TGTGCCAGCAGTTCGGCTGGACAGATGAATGAAAAACTGTTTTTT

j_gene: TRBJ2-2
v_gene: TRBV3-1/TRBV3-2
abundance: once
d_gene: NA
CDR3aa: CASSQTPGAAGELFF
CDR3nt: TGTGCCAGCAGCCAAACCCCGGGAGCGGCCGGGGAGCTGTTTTTT

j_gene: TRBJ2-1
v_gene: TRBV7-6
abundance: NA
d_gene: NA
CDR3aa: CASSISGSSYNEQFF
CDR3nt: TGTGCCAGCAGCATTAGCGGAAGCTCCTACAATGAGCAGTTCTTC

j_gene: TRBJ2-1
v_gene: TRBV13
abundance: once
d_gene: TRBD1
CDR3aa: CASSPRTGADNEQFF
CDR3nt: TGTGCCAGCAGCCCTAGGACAGGGGCCGACAATGAGCAGTTCTTC

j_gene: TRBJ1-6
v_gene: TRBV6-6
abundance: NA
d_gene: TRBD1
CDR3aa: CASSYGTGAAPLHF
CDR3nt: TGTGCCAGCAGTTACGGGACAGGGGCGGCACCCCTCCACTTT

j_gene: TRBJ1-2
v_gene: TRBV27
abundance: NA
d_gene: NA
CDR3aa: CASSLSAGALLYGYTF
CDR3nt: TGTGCCAGCAGTTTATCGGCAGGGGCCCTGCTCTATGGCTACACCTTC

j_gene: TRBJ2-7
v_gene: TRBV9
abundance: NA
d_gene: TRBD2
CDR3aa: CASSVASGEGHPGEQYF
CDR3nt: TGTGCCAGCAGCGTAGCGTCGGGGGAGGGCCATCCTGGCGAGCAGTACTTC

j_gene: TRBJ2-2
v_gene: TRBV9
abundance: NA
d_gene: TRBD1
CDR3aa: CASSPATGGNTGELFF
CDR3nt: TGTGCCAGCAGCCCAGCAACAGGGGGTAACACCGGGGAGCTGTTTTTT

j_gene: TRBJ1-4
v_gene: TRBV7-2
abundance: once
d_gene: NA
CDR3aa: CASSFADQGSKLFF
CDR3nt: TGTGCCAGCAGCTTCGCGGACCAGGGATCAAAACTGTTTTTT

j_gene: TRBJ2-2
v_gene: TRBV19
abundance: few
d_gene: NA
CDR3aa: CASNWQVNTGELFF
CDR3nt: TGTGCCAGTAACTGGCAGGTTAACACCGGGGAGCTGTTTTTT

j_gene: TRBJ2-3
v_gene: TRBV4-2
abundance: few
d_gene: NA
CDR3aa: CASSQYDSANPTQYF
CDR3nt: TGTGCCAGCAGCCAATACGACAGCGCTAATCCAACGCAGTATTTT

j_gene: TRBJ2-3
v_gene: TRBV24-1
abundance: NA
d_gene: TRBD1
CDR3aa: CATSEWTGVGADTQYF
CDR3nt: TGTGCCACCAGTGAATGGACAGGGGTTGGCGCAGATACGCAGTATTTT

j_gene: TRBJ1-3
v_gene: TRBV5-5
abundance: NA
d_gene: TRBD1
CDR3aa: CASSLVQGEGNTIYF
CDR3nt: TGTGCCAGCAGCTTGGTACAGGGGGAAGGAAACACCATATATTTT

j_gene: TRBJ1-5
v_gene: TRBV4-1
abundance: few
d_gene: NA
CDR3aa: CASSHDWSQPQHF
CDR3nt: TGCGCCAGCAGCCATGATTGGAGTCAGCCCCAGCATTTT